This T cell receptor (beta chain) is drawn from a study of CD8+CD57+ T cells in acquired aplastic anemia. Whole-study context: Isolated CD4+ and CD8+ cells, once sorted, yielded DNA averaging 3.2 ug.

Patients included in sequencing had previously demonstrated CD8+CD57+ cell expansion by flow cytometry. Study outcomes and limitations: Both patients and controls carried the same twenty-nine CD8+ CDR3 sequences.

CDR3 length: 14 residues. Germline loops: CDR1 SGHRS, CDR2 YFSETQ. V lost 3 bases, J lost 7 bases, and 3 bases stayed unmatched. CDR3 and TCR beta VDJ profiling relied on a genomic DNA template. TCRdb processed the reads anew with MiXCR; each CDR3 protein has one entry. The data show about 270,000 distinct CDR3 sequences, around 82% seen once. Worth noting for this clonotype: Its antigen is not identified.

The V and J genes are TRBV5-1 and TRBJ2-3; 12 bases line up with TRBD2. The specimen sequenced was sorted CD4+, CD8+, or CD8+CD57+ T cells (not recorded which) from PBMCs. This TCR was sampled from a human donor with aplastic anemia. CDR3 in DNA: TGCGCCAGCAGCTCTAGCGGGAGGGCGAATACGCAGTATTTT. It codes for CASSSSGRANTQYF.